Sequencing of this T cell receptor (beta chain) was carried out in a study of blood T cell repertoires in COVID-19. Overall study context: Some COVID-19 samples were acute and others convalescent; all came from the United States, Italy and Spain. In each case, the material was cDNA or gDNA derived from T cells, B-cell-depleted T cells, or PBMCs.

Original handling: From reference gene primer amplification, estimates of nucleated cell counts were derived. Repertoires were generated with immunoSEQ multiplex PCR, while TCRdb's copy carries only in-frame clones and drops some. V and J calls and clone size come straight from that table; D and trimming were deduced from the DNA. The table records about 87,000 clones, approximately 86% of them present only once. Followed longitudinally, the Seattle patients had been enrolled during active infection. V was pared by 2 bases and J by 5 bases, with 12 bases between. The CDR3 runs 15 residues. CDR1 is MNHNS, CDR2 SASEGT, per germline.

The J gene is TRBJ2-2, the V gene TRBV6-1, with TRBD1 as a possible D gene (6 bases). Material for sequencing was peripheral blood. This TCR was recovered from a woman aged 80 or older with COVID-19, enrolled during active disease. CDR3 residues: CASSEWTASTGELFF. The CDR3 region has the DNA TGTGCCAGCAGTGAATGGACAGCCTCGACCGGGGAGCTGTTTTTT.